This paragraph reports one T cell receptor (beta chain). This sample is drawn from a study of blood T cell repertoires in COVID-19. Overall study: The samples span acute and convalescent COVID-19 from the United States, Italy and Spain.

Germline CDR1 reads LNHDA; CDR2 reads SQIVND (reference sequence). This CDR3 region has 13 residues. V was clipped by 3 bases and J by 4 bases, with 9 bases between them. Method: immunoSEQ multiplex PCR; TCRdb's copy keeps in-frame clones and lacks some. The table includes more than 95,000 clones, more than 85% detected once. Sequences were obtained from peripheral blood. The rearrangement links TRBV19 to TRBJ1-1; D not resolved. This receptor was taken from a human donor in a cohort sampled during active COVID-19. The chain's CDR3 is CASSMGGFTEAFF. The CDR3 DNA reads TGTGCCAGTAGTATGGGAGGGTTCACTGAAGCTTTCTTT. Full variable domain (missing parts from reference TRBV19 and TRBJ1-1): DGGITQSPKYLFRKEGQNVTLSCEQNLNHDAMYWYRQDPGQGLRLIYYSQIVNDFQKGDIAEGYSVSREKKESFPLTVTSAQKNPTAFYLCASSMGGFTEAFFGQGTRLTVV.